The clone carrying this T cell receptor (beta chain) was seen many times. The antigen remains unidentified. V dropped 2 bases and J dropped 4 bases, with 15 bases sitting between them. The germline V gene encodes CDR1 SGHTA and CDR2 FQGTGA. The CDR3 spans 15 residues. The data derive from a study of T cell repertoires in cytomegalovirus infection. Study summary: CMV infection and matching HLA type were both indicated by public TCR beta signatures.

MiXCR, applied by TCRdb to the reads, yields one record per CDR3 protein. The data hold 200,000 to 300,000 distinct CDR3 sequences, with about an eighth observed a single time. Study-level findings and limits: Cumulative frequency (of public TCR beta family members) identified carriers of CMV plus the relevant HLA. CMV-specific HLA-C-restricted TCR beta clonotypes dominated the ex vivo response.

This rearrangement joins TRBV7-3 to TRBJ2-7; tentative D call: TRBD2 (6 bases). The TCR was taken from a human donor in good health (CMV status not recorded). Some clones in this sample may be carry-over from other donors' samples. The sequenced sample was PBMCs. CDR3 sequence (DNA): TGTGCCAGCAGCTTATTCTTGGGAGGAGCTTACGAGCAGTACTTC. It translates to CASSLFLGGAYEQYF.